The rows below give T cell receptor beta chains drawn from one sample of a study of neurological immune-mediated disorders. TCRdb recomputed calls from the 5' RACE reads with MiXCR, one row per CDR3 protein. The table records about 79,000 distinct CDR3 sequences, 14% of them present only once. The sequenced material came from PBMCs. Receptors originate from a woman in her fifties or sixties in good health. CDR3s include the opening cysteine and the closing phenylalanine or tryptophan. The order of the fields is J gene, D gene, V gene, CDR3 length, clone size, CDR3 protein, CDR3 DNA. A D gene is named only where the DNA matches it firmly. Size is omitted from some rows. Given values are once, few, many or a class for expanded clones.

j_gene: TRBJ1-5; d_gene: NA; v_gene: TRBV5-1; len: 13; abundance: few; CDR3aa: CASSWDINQPQHF; CDR3nt: TGCGCCAGCAGCTGGGACATAAATCAGCCCCAGCATTTT
j_gene: TRBJ2-7; d_gene: NA; v_gene: TRBV7-2; len: 15; abundance: many; CDR3aa: CASSLGGGEAYEQYF; CDR3nt: TGTGCCAGCAGCTTAGGTGGCGGGGAGGCGTACGAGCAGTACTTC
j_gene: TRBJ2-3; d_gene: NA; v_gene: TRBV5-5; len: 14; abundance: many; CDR3aa: CASSLERGLPTQYF; CDR3nt: TGTGCCAGCAGCTTGGAACGGGGTCTACCTACGCAGTATTTT
j_gene: TRBJ1-1; d_gene: NA; v_gene: TRBV11-2; len: 14; abundance: NA; CDR3aa: CANSSHDLNTEAFF; CDR3nt: TGTGCCAACAGCTCTCACGATTTGAACACTGAAGCTTTCTTT
j_gene: TRBJ2-2; d_gene: TRBD1; v_gene: TRBV5-1; len: 16; abundance: NA; CDR3aa: CASIADRGKGTGELFF; CDR3nt: TGCGCCAGCATAGCCGACAGGGGAAAGGGCACCGGGGAGCTGTTTTTT
j_gene: TRBJ2-1; d_gene: NA; v_gene: TRBV7-2; len: 15; abundance: many; CDR3aa: CASSLTWGVYNEQFF; CDR3nt: TGTGCCAGCAGCCTTACCTGGGGAGTCTATAATGAGCAGTTCTTC
j_gene: TRBJ1-1; d_gene: NA; v_gene: TRBV5-5; len: 14; abundance: many; CDR3aa: CASSLYRAYTEAFF; CDR3nt: TGTGCCAGCAGCTTATACAGGGCGTACACTGAAGCTTTCTTT
j_gene: TRBJ1-4; d_gene: NA; v_gene: TRBV10-3; len: 15; abundance: many; CDR3aa: CAISESRQANEKLFF; CDR3nt: TGTGCCATCAGTGAGTCGAGACAGGCGAATGAAAAACTGTTTTTT
j_gene: TRBJ2-5; d_gene: TRBD1; v_gene: TRBV10-3; len: 15; abundance: few; CDR3aa: CAISESPGQEKTQYF; CDR3nt: TGTGCCATCAGTGAGTCCCCGGGACAGGAGAAGACCCAGTACTTC
j_gene: TRBJ1-2; d_gene: NA; v_gene: TRBV12-3/TRBV12-4; len: 14; abundance: many; CDR3aa: CASSPEGRNYGYTF; CDR3nt: TGTGCCAGCAGCCCGGAGGGCCGGAACTATGGCTACACCTTC
j_gene: TRBJ2-1; d_gene: NA; v_gene: TRBV7-9; len: 14; abundance: few; CDR3aa: CASSSRVFANEQFF; CDR3nt: TGTGCCAGCAGCAGCAGGGTATTTGCCAATGAGCAGTTCTTC
j_gene: TRBJ2-2; d_gene: NA; v_gene: TRBV12-3/TRBV12-4; len: 15; abundance: many; CDR3aa: CASSRRGLDTGELFF; CDR3nt: TGTGCCAGCAGTCGGAGGGGATTGGACACCGGGGAGCTGTTTTTT
j_gene: TRBJ2-5; d_gene: NA; v_gene: TRBV28; len: 13; abundance: NA; CDR3aa: CANQTVISETQYF; CDR3nt: TGTGCCAACCAAACGGTAATTTCGGAGACCCAGTACTTC
j_gene: TRBJ2-7; d_gene: NA; v_gene: TRBV20-1; len: 14; abundance: many; CDR3aa: CSAYLAGLSYEQYF; CDR3nt: TGCAGTGCTTACCTGGCGGGCCTCTCCTACGAGCAGTACTTC
j_gene: TRBJ2-1; d_gene: NA; v_gene: TRBV5-1; len: 13; abundance: many; CDR3aa: CASRLADYNEQFF; CDR3nt: TGCGCCAGCAGATTAGCGGACTACAATGAGCAGTTCTTC
j_gene: TRBJ2-7; d_gene: NA; v_gene: TRBV2; len: 15; abundance: many; CDR3aa: CASTDQLDVVDEQYF; CDR3nt: TGTGCCAGCACTGACCAACTAGACGTAGTTGACGAGCAGTACTTC
j_gene: TRBJ2-2; d_gene: NA; v_gene: TRBV5-1; len: 16; abundance: many; CDR3aa: CASSLSLGGNTGELFF; CDR3nt: TGCGCCAGCAGCTTGTCGTTGGGGGGGAACACCGGGGAGCTGTTTTTT
j_gene: TRBJ1-1; d_gene: NA; v_gene: TRBV5-1; len: 14; abundance: many; CDR3aa: CASSLTGLDTEAFF; CDR3nt: TGCGCCAGCAGCTTGACAGGGTTGGACACTGAAGCTTTCTTT
j_gene: TRBJ2-7; d_gene: TRBD1; v_gene: TRBV28; len: 15; abundance: many; CDR3aa: CASSSVGTGAYEQYF; CDR3nt: TGTGCCAGCAGTTCGGTAGGGACAGGGGCCTACGAGCAGTACTTC
j_gene: TRBJ2-1; d_gene: TRBD1; v_gene: TRBV20-1; len: 14; abundance: many; CDR3aa: CSATGQATYNEQFF; CDR3nt: TGCAGTGCTACAGGACAGGCAACCTACAATGAGCAGTTCTTC
j_gene: TRBJ2-4; d_gene: TRBD2; v_gene: TRBV7-8; len: 14; abundance: many; CDR3aa: CASSLGTSGNIQYF; CDR3nt: TGTGCCAGCAGCTTAGGGACTAGCGGAAACATTCAGTACTTC
j_gene: TRBJ2-3; d_gene: NA; v_gene: TRBV9; len: 13; abundance: many; CDR3aa: CASSVQGADTQYF; CDR3nt: TGTGCCAGCAGCGTACAGGGTGCAGATACGCAGTATTTT
j_gene: TRBJ2-1; d_gene: NA; v_gene: TRBV5-1; len: 17; abundance: many; CDR3aa: CASSLEGRGPLGDEQFF; CDR3nt: TGCGCCAGCAGCTTGGAAGGTCGGGGCCCCCTTGGGGATGAGCAGTTCTTC
j_gene: TRBJ2-2; d_gene: NA; v_gene: TRBV3-1; len: 16; abundance: NA; CDR3aa: CASSRRGALNTGELFF; CDR3nt: TGTGCCAGCAGCCGACGGGGAGCTCTGAACACCGGGGAGCTGTTTTTT
j_gene: TRBJ2-5; d_gene: NA; v_gene: TRBV12-3/TRBV12-4; len: 12; abundance: many; CDR3aa: CASSLWPETQYF; CDR3nt: TGTGCCAGCAGTTTATGGCCAGAGACCCAGTACTTC
j_gene: TRBJ1-1; d_gene: NA; v_gene: TRBV20-1; len: 16; abundance: many; CDR3aa: CSARDRRVGPNTEAFF; CDR3nt: TGCAGTGCTAGAGATAGACGAGTCGGGCCGAACACTGAAGCTTTCTTT
j_gene: TRBJ2-3; d_gene: TRBD2; v_gene: TRBV5-1; len: 16; abundance: many; CDR3aa: CASSLVAGGSTDTQYF; CDR3nt: TGCGCCAGCAGCTTGGTAGCGGGAGGGAGCACAGATACGCAGTATTTT
j_gene: TRBJ2-2; d_gene: NA; v_gene: TRBV6-1; len: 16; abundance: many; CDR3aa: CASSPTRVMNTGELFF; CDR3nt: TGTGCCAGCAGCCCGACTAGGGTCATGAACACCGGGGAGCTGTTTTTT
j_gene: TRBJ1-1; d_gene: NA; v_gene: TRBV16; len: 14; abundance: NA; CDR3aa: CASTPGRMNTEAFF; CDR3nt: TGTGCCAGCACCCCAGGGAGAATGAACACTGAAGCTTTCTTT
j_gene: TRBJ2-1; d_gene: NA; v_gene: TRBV7-2; len: 14; abundance: many; CDR3aa: CASRSRGGPDEQFF; CDR3nt: TGTGCCAGCAGGAGTAGGGGGGGTCCAGATGAGCAGTTCTTC
j_gene: TRBJ1-1; d_gene: TRBD1; v_gene: TRBV7-6; len: 15; abundance: few; CDR3aa: CASSSRGQGGTEAFF; CDR3nt: TGTGCCAGCAGCTCCCGAGGGCAGGGGGGCACTGAAGCTTTCTTT
j_gene: TRBJ2-7; d_gene: TRBD1; v_gene: TRBV10-3; len: 14; abundance: many; CDR3aa: CAIRRTGGIGEQYF; CDR3nt: TGTGCCATTAGAAGGACAGGGGGCATCGGCGAGCAGTACTTC
j_gene: TRBJ1-1; d_gene: NA; v_gene: TRBV5-6; len: 17; abundance: many; CDR3aa: CASSLGVYRSPNTEAFF; CDR3nt: TGTGCCAGCAGCTTGGGAGTATACAGGTCACCGAACACTGAAGCTTTCTTT
j_gene: TRBJ2-3; d_gene: TRBD1; v_gene: TRBV10-3; len: 18; abundance: many; CDR3aa: CAIKSGTGTETSTDTQYF; CDR3nt: TGTGCCATCAAATCCGGGACAGGGACCGAAACTAGCACAGATACGCAGTATTTT
j_gene: TRBJ2-5; d_gene: NA; v_gene: TRBV7-8; len: 14; abundance: many; CDR3aa: CASSLQALQETQYF; CDR3nt: TGTGCCAGCAGCTTACAAGCTCTGCAAGAGACCCAGTACTTC